Shown below are 10 T cell receptor beta chains from a single sample sequenced in a study of control samples from healthy donors and cancer patients. Using immunoSEQ multiplex PCR, the repertoire was profiled, and TCRdb retains in-frame clones only, with some absent. The sample records over 110,000 clones, about 88% being singletons. The source material was blood. These receptors were taken from a woman in her 30s in good health.

The J gene is TRBJ2-1, the V gene TRBV5-8, with D possibly being TRBD2 (6 bases). CDR1 and CDR2 (germline): SGHTS, YDEGEE. The V end lost 0 bases, the J end lost 4 bases, and 11 bases lay between the germline ends. The CDR3 runs to 15 residues. The CDR3 nucleotides read TGTGCCAGCAGCTTGGAAGGAGGGGATTACAATGAGCAGTTCTTC. Translation gives CASSLEGGDYNEQFF.

The chain combines TRBV12-3 or TRBV12-4 with TRBJ1-1, with D unclear. This CDR3 comprises 13 residues. V lost 5 bases and J lost 1, with 8 bases in between. DNA for the CDR3: TGTGCCAGCAGTCTCCAAACGAACACTGAAGCTTTCTTT. Its translation: CASSLQTNTEAFF.

In this sample, this clone turned up once. The rearrangement links TRBV29-1 to TRBJ1-2; TRBD1 aligns across 8 bases. The CDR3 is made up of 14 amino acids. CDR1 and CDR2 from the germline V gene are SQVTM and ANQGSEA. V gave up 7 bases and J gave up 4 bases; unmatched junction bases: 11. Written as DNA, the CDR3 is TGCAGCGCCCTTGGGGACAGGAATTCCTATGGCTACACCTTC. Translating it yields CSALGDRNSYGYTF.

The CDR3 nucleotides are TGTGCCAGTAGTATATCTAGAGGGGGTTCCTACAATGAGCAGTTCTTC. Its translation is CASSISRGGSYNEQFF. This chain joins TRBV19 and TRBJ2-1; possible D gene TRBD1, 6 bases. V lost 2 bases, J lost 1 base, and 12 bases lay in between. The CDR3 runs to 16 residues. The V gene's germline CDR1 is LNHDA and CDR2 SQIVND (reference sequence).

The V call is TRBV30, the J call TRBJ1-6; D not resolved. This CDR3 region has 13 residues. Trimming removed 4 bases from V and 9 bases from J, with 13 bases in between. In germline, CDR1 is GTSNPN, CDR2 SVGIG (reference sequence). DNA of the CDR3: TGTGCCTGGAAGGGTGGGATTGCTTCACCCCTCCACTTT. Amino acid sequence: CAWKGGIASPLHF.

The CDR3 reads CASSTPGQGRSTEAFF. CDR3 nucleotide sequence: TGTGCCAGCAGTACCCCGGGACAGGGGCGTTCCACTGAAGCTTTCTTT. The gene calls are TRBV28 and TRBJ1-1; 10 bases are shared with TRBD1. This CDR3 has 16 amino acids. The V and J ends lost 5 bases and 4 bases, in that order; junction bases with no gene match: 10. Germline CDR1 is MDHEN and CDR2 is SYDVKM.

DNA of the CDR3: TGCGCCAGCAGGGAGACTAGTCATGAGCAGTTCTTC. Encoded protein: CASRETSHEQFF. This chain uses TRBV5-1 with TRBJ2-1; D is perhaps TRBD2 (6 bases). With 5 bases removed from V and 8 bases from J, the gap between germline ends came to 11 bases. Germline lookup yields CDR1 SGHRS and CDR2 YFSETQ. The CDR3 covers 12 residues.

The chain links TRBV4-2 to TRBJ1-3; weak D call: TRBD1 (6 bases). The CDR3 length is 15 residues. CDR1 and CDR2 from the germline V gene are LGHNA and YNFKEQ. Trimming removed 3 bases from V and 6 bases from J, with 15 bases in between. This CDR3 is CASSQDPTGTNTIYF. CDR3 in DNA: TGTGCCAGCAGCCAGGACCCGACAGGAACAAACACCATATATTTT.

This clone was counted a single time. J is TRBJ2-1 and V is TRBV11-3; 9 nucleotides align to TRBD2. Trimming at V came to 6 bases and at J to 4 bases, leaving 13 bases not matched to a gene. CDR3 length: 17 amino acids. Germline CDR1 reads SGHNT; CDR2 reads YENEEA. DNA for the CDR3: TGTGCCAGCAGTACAGTGGGGGCGGGAGGGGGATACAATGAGCAGTTCTTC. This translates into CASSTVGAGGGYNEQFF.

In regard to this clone: Other DNA sequences from this sample encode an identical CDR3 as well. The genes are TRBV5-6 and TRBJ1-5, with no clear D. Germline V gives CDR1 SGHDT, CDR2 YYEEEE. The ends were cut back, 0 bases at V and 5 bases at J, with 6 bases in the middle. The CDR3 runs 13 residues. In nucleotides, the CDR3 is TGTGCCAGCAGCTTGGATCGGGATCAGCCCCAGCATTTT. Residues: CASSLDRDQPQHF. Full variable domain (missing parts from reference TRBV5-6 and TRBJ1-5): DAGVTQSPTHLIKTRGQQVTLRCSPKSGHDTVSWYQQALGQGPQFIFQYYEEEERQRGNFPDRFSGHQFPNYSSELNVNALLLGDSALYLCASSLDRDQPQHFGDGTRLSIL.